This T cell receptor (beta chain) was recorded in a study of technical replicates of blood from a handful of donors. Clones were sequenced by immunoSEQ multiplex PCR, and TCRdb holds only the in-frame ones, with some missing. The profile covers 55,000 to 75,000 clones, with approximately 95% appearing a single time and 3% taken by the ten largest. CDR1 and CDR2 from the germline V gene are GTSNPN and SVGIG (reference sequence). The length of the CDR3 is 14 residues. The V gene lost 1 base and the J gene lost 4 bases, with 13 bases spanning the gap. The sequenced sample consisted of PBMCs. The receptor was derived from a human donor in good health. Some clones in this sample may be carry-over from other donors' samples. The V call is TRBV30, the J call TRBJ2-5; weak D call: TRBD2 (5 bases). CDR3 region: CAWSDASRRETQYF. The DNA for the CDR3 is TGTGCCTGGAGTGATGCTAGCCGGAGAGAGACCCAGTACTTC.